What follows are 18 T cell receptor beta chains derived from one specimen sequenced in a study of tumor-infiltrating lymphocytes in oesophageal squamous cell carcinoma. Each CDR3 protein is one row after TCRdb ran MiXCR on the PCR reads. The sample shows about 21,000 distinct CDR3 sequences, around 39% of them seen only once. The material sequenced was esophageal tumor tissue. The receptor source for this set is a male donor with esophageal squamous cell carcinoma.

This clonotype was recorded many times. The V gene is TRBV6-6, the J gene TRBJ2-1; D not certain. The DNA end favors TRBJ2-7, so the J call may be wrong. CDR3 length: 14 amino acids. The germline V gene encodes CDR1 MNHNY and CDR2 SVGAGI (reference sequence). In nucleotides, the CDR3 is TGTGCCAGCAGTTACTCTACCGGAGTCTACGAGCAGTACTTC. This codes for CASSYSTGVYEQYF.

This clonotype is medium-sized in the sample. The chain combines TRBV7-9 with TRBJ2-1; 9 nucleotides align to TRBD1. The CDR3 covers 14 residues. The V gene end was trimmed by 3 bases and the J gene end by 8 bases; junction bases not matched to a gene: 5. In germline, CDR1 is SEHNR, CDR2 FQNEAQ (reference sequence). This CDR3 reads CASSLGTGIHEQFF. The CDR3 DNA follows: TGTGCCAGCAGCTTGGGGACAGGGATCCATGAGCAGTTCTTC.

This clonotype was found many times. The chain combines TRBV10-2 with TRBJ1-1, with TRBD1 identical over 8 bases. V shed 7 bases, J shed 5 bases, and the junction held 12 bases outside the gene matches. In germline, CDR1 is WSHSY, CDR2 SAAADI. The CDR3 totals 15 residues. CDR3 DNA: TGCGCCAGCACAAAGACAGGGGTAGTAAAAACTGAAGCTTTCTTT. It specifies CASTKTGVVKTEAFF.

The V and J genes are TRBV18 and TRBJ2-5; D not resolved. V lost 2 bases and J lost 5, with 3 bases in between. Per germline, CDR1 KGHSH and CDR2 LQKENI. CDR3 length equals 11 residues. CDR3 in DNA: TGTGCCAGCTCACCAGGGGAGACCCAGTACTTC. This codes for CASSPGETQYF.

The chain carries TRBV6-6 and TRBJ1-5; D is undetermined. The germline V gene encodes CDR1 MNHNY and CDR2 SVGAGI (reference sequence). The CDR3 length is 12 residues. Between the trimmed V and J ends, which lost 8 bases and 7 bases, there was a span of 12 bases. CDR3 sequence: CASWKRGQPQHF. CDR3 nucleotide sequence: TGTGCCAGCTGGAAACGGGGACAGCCCCAGCATTTT.

This clonotype was seen at least ten times. The CDR3 here is CASSSSSYEQYF. The CDR3 bases are TGTGCCAGCAGCTCGAGCTCCTACGAGCAGTACTTC. The chain carries TRBV6-1 and TRBJ2-7, with no clear D. V lost 6 bases and J lost 0, with 6 bases in between. The germline CDR1 and CDR2 sequences are MNHNS and SASEGT. The CDR3 has 12 residues.

The rearrangement uses TRBV7-6 and TRBJ2-5, with TRBD1 matching 11 bases. The DNA end is more similar to TRBJ1-1, so the J call may be wrong. The CDR3 consists of 17 residues. Germline lookup yields CDR1 SGHVS and CDR2 FNYEAQ. The DNA for the CDR3 is TGTGCCAGCAGCCTGGGGACAGGGGGAGGAATAAACACTGAAGCTTTCTTT. This gives the protein CASSLGTGGGINTEAFF.

Note on this clonotype: A junction boundary mismatches the germline segment, possibly from a read error. The gene calls are TRBV12-3 or TRBV12-4 and TRBJ1-6; TRBD1 is a possible D gene (5 bases). The closer fit of TRBJ1-5 to the DNA end suggests the J call may be wrong. The CDR3 runs 18 residues. The CDR3 nucleotides read TGTGTCAGCAGTAGGACTGGGGCTCAACCTTATAGCAATCAGCCCCAGCATTTT. As protein: CVSSRTGAQPYSNQPQHF.

This clonotype showed up many times. The chain is built from TRBV10-2 and TRBJ2-1; no definite D call. The J call is doubtful: the DNA matches TRBJ2-7 better. CDR1 WSHSY and CDR2 SAAADI come from the germline V gene. The CDR3 covers 14 residues. The CDR3 reads CASSPENRYNEQYF. The CDR3 DNA follows: TGCGCCAGCAGTCCGGAGAACCGCTACAATGAGCAGTACTTC.

This clonotype came up many times. A single base separates this from a much larger clone, so it may be a read error. The chain couples TRBV24-1 to TRBJ2-5; D may match TRBD1 or TRBD2 (5 bases each). V was pared by 4 bases and J by 12 bases, with 17 bases between. The CDR3 is 13 residues long. Germline V gene sequence: CDR1 KGHDR, CDR2 SFDVKD. CDR3 nucleotides: TGTGCCACCAGTGACCCTGACAGTCGAGGGGAGTACTTC. Its translation: CATSDPDSRGEYF.

V usage is TRBV7-6 and J usage is TRBJ2-6; D may be TRBD1 (6 bases). V was cut by 5 bases and J by 0 bases, with 11 bases left in between. Germline V CDR1 and CDR2: SGHVS, FNYEAQ. There are 16 residues in the CDR3. The CDR3 sequence: CASSTPRGSGANVLTF. The CDR3 bases are TGTGCCAGCAGCACCCCCAGGGGCTCTGGGGCCAACGTCCTGACTTTC.

This clonotype was recorded many times. V and J are TRBV28 and TRBJ1-2; 9 positions match TRBD1. V shed 8 bases and J 5 bases; nucleotides not matched to a gene: 6. The length of the CDR3 is 13 residues. Per the germline V gene, CDR1 is MDHEN and CDR2 is SYDVKM. In nucleotides, the CDR3 is TGTGCCAGCGCAACAGGGGGCCTATATGGCTACACCTTC. Translating gives CASATGGLYGYTF.

This clonotype was counted a single time. This chain joins TRBV6-2 or TRBV6-3 and TRBJ1-2; no firm D call. The germline CDR1 and CDR2 sequences are MNHEY and SVGEGT. Trimming took 2 bases from V and 3 from J, leaving 10 bases between them. The CDR3 is 14 amino acids. In DNA form, the CDR3 reads TGTGCCAGCAGTTACATCTCAGACGACTATGGCTACACCTTC. Amino acid sequence: CASSYISDDYGYTF.

This chain links TRBV20-1 with TRBJ1-2, with a tentative D call TRBD1 (5 bases). The CDR3 has 12 residues. Germline V gene lookup returns CDR1 DFQATT and CDR2 SNEGSKA (reference sequence). V was cut by 2 bases and J by 2 bases, with 6 bases left in between. The CDR3, as DNA: TGCAGTGCTAGAAACAGGAACTATGGCTACACCTTC. Translation: CSARNRNYGYTF.

This clonotype is labeled medium-sized. The CDR3 DNA is TGTGCCAGCAGTTCCGCGACAGGGAGGCAGCCCCAGCATTTT. This gives the protein CASSSATGRQPQHF. The rearrangement uses TRBV12-3 or TRBV12-4 and TRBJ1-5; TRBD1 agrees at 7 bases. CDR3 size: 14 residues. Trimming took 4 bases from V and 7 from J; bases not matched to a gene: 7.

Regarding this clonotype: As the CDR3 is not closed by the conserved phenylalanine or tryptophan, this likely results from a read error. No DNA is shown, since the ends of the CDR3 on it are uncertain; the CDR3 is the one TCRdb lists. The V gene is TRBV6-1, the J gene TRBJ2-6; TRBD1, as called in the table, went unchecked against the DNA. Germline CDR1 reads MNHNS; CDR2 reads SASEGT. The CDR3 is made up of 17 amino acids, end residues included. The CDR3 loop reads CASRESWTGYSPLHFGN.

This clonotype was found many times. This chain links TRBV5-1 with TRBJ1-5, with 8 bases that match TRBD1. The CDR3 contains 15 residues. Germline V gives CDR1 SGHRS, CDR2 YFSETQ. Trimming removed 0 bases from V and 3 bases from J; junction bases left unmatched: 2. The CDR3 protein is CASSLGGQDNQPQHF. As DNA, the CDR3 is TGCGCCAGCAGCTTGGGGGGACAGGACAATCAGCCCCAGCATTTT.

This chain links TRBV7-6 with TRBJ2-3; the D gene is possibly TRBD1 (6 bases). V dropped 1 base and J dropped 4 bases, with 9 bases sitting between them. Germline loops: CDR1 SGHVS, CDR2 FNYEAQ. The CDR3 is 14 amino acids. DNA of the CDR3: TGTGCCAGCAGCTTAGTGGGGGCGTCAGATACGCAGTATTTT. Protein sequence: CASSLVGASDTQYF.